Listed below are T cell receptor beta chains from one sample, sequenced in a study of blood T cell repertoires in COVID-19. Only in-frame clones appear in the TCRdb table, and some are missing; sequencing was by immunoSEQ multiplex PCR. Of under 60,000 clones listed, approximately 86% were seen once; the top ten hold roughly a tenth. Material: peripheral blood. The receptors were sampled from a human donor with acute or convalescent COVID-19. The donor label of this sample is uncertain. Each CDR3 is given with its conserved first and last residue. D genes are given only for firm matches. The listing skips clone size in some rows; elsewhere it reads once, few, many or a size class.

size: NA; J: TRBJ1-6; D: TRBD1; V: TRBV6-4; CDR3: CASSRTGGAEDNSPLHF; DNA: TGTGCCAGCAGCCGAACAGGGGGCGCAGAGGATAATTCACCCCTCCACTTT
size: NA; J: TRBJ2-5; D: TRBD1; V: TRBV29-1; CDR3: CSILGAGGRETQYF; DNA: TGCAGCATCCTAGGAGCAGGGGGTCGAGAGACCCAGTACTTC
size: NA; J: TRBJ2-5; D: NA; V: TRBV1; CDR3: CTSSQEMGLGEETQYF; DNA: TGCACCAGCAGCCAAGAGATGGGGCTTGGAGAAGAGACCCAGTACTTC
size: NA; J: TRBJ2-1; D: TRBD2; V: TRBV10-1; CDR3: CASSVAGGKNEQFF; DNA: TGCGCCAGCAGTGTTGCGGGGGGCAAGAATGAGCAGTTCTTC
size: NA; J: TRBJ1-2; D: NA; V: TRBV5-1; CDR3: CASSADVGGLYGYTF; DNA: TGCGCCAGCAGCGCCGACGTTGGGGGCCTCTATGGCTACACCTTC
size: NA; J: TRBJ1-2; D: NA; V: TRBV5-8; CDR3: CASSFPGYGYTF; DNA: TGTGCCAGCAGCTTCCCGGGCTATGGCTACACCTTC
size: NA; J: TRBJ2-7; D: NA; V: TRBV10-2; CDR3: CASRAPAYEQYF; DNA: TGCGCCAGCAGGGCCCCAGCCTACGAGCAGTACTTC
size: NA; J: TRBJ2-2; D: NA; V: TRBV7-9; CDR3: CASSLNTGELFF; DNA: TGTGCCAGCAGTCTGAACACCGGGGAGCTGTTTTTT
size: NA; J: TRBJ1-4; D: NA; V: TRBV2; CDR3: CASSERVEKLFF; DNA: TGTGCCAGCAGTGAGAGGGTTGAGAAACTGTTTTTT
size: NA; J: TRBJ2-3; D: TRBD2; V: TRBV7-2; CDR3: CASSLRLATDTQYF; DNA: TGTGCCAGCAGCCTGAGACTAGCCACAGATACGCAGTATTTT
size: once; J: TRBJ1-1; D: NA; V: TRBV27; CDR3: CASSYRMNTEAFF; DNA: TGTGCCAGCAGTTACAGAATGAACACTGAAGCTTTCTTT
size: once; J: TRBJ1-3; D: NA; V: TRBV19; CDR3: CASSETWGGTSGNTIYF; DNA: TGTGCCAGTAGCGAGACTTGGGGGGGCACCTCTGGAAACACCATATATTTT
size: NA; J: TRBJ1-5; D: NA; V: TRBV18; CDR3: CASSPSQGSNQPQHF; DNA: TGTGCCAGCTCACCGTCTCAGGGTAGCAATCAGCCCCAGCATTTT
size: NA; J: TRBJ2-1; D: NA; V: TRBV19; CDR3: CASSTAAYNEQFF; DNA: TGTGCCAGTAGTACAGCGGCCTACAATGAGCAGTTCTTC
size: once; J: TRBJ2-1; D: NA; V: TRBV2; CDR3: CASSERRGTLYEQFF; DNA: TGTGCCAGCAGTGAAAGAAGGGGTACTTTGTATGAGCAGTTCTTC
size: once; J: TRBJ2-3; D: NA; V: TRBV7-3; CDR3: CASSLTISTDTQYF; DNA: TGTGCCAGCAGCTTAACTATCAGCACAGATACGCAGTATTTT
size: NA; J: TRBJ2-3; D: NA; V: TRBV12-5; CDR3: CASGLHLDTQYF; DNA: TGTGCTAGTGGTTTGCATTTAGATACGCAGTATTTT
size: NA; J: TRBJ1-5; D: TRBD1; V: TRBV7-9; CDR3: CASSEGQVDFQPQHF; DNA: TGTGCCAGCAGCGAAGGACAGGTCGACTTTCAGCCCCAGCATTTT
size: NA; J: TRBJ2-7; D: TRBD2; V: TRBV27; CDR3: CASSLAGGPFHEQYF; DNA: TGTGCCAGCAGTTTAGCGGGAGGGCCTTTTCACGAGCAGTACTTC
size: once; J: TRBJ1-5; D: TRBD1; V: TRBV6-5; CDR3: CASSLGQGITKHF; DNA: TGTGCCAGCAGCCTGGGACAGGGGATTACAAAGCATTTT
size: NA; J: TRBJ2-2; D: TRBD1; V: TRBV7-6; CDR3: CASSLRTGGGTGELFF; DNA: TGTGCCAGCAGCCTCCGGACAGGGGGGGGCACCGGGGAGCTGTTTTTT
size: NA; J: TRBJ2-3; D: NA; V: TRBV10-2; CDR3: CASSERLASGTDTQYF; DNA: TGCGCCAGCAGTGAGAGGTTGGCTAGCGGCACAGATACGCAGTATTTT
size: NA; J: TRBJ1-1; D: NA; V: TRBV19; CDR3: CASSIDTRGNTEAFF; DNA: TGTGCCAGTAGTATAGACACAAGGGGAAACACTGAAGCTTTCTTT
size: once; J: TRBJ2-7; D: NA; V: TRBV4-2; CDR3: CASSQGALSYEQYF; DNA: TGTGCCAGCAGCCAGGGAGCGCTCTCCTACGAGCAGTACTTC
size: NA; J: TRBJ2-1; D: TRBD1; V: TRBV5-1; CDR3: CASSLYDRVGNEQFF; DNA: TGCGCCAGCAGCCTCTACGACAGGGTCGGGAATGAGCAGTTCTTC
size: NA; J: TRBJ2-1; D: TRBD2; V: TRBV24-1; CDR3: CATSLPAGEGNEQFF; DNA: TGTGCCACCAGTTTGCCGGCGGGGGAGGGAAATGAGCAGTTCTTC
size: once; J: TRBJ1-2; D: TRBD1; V: TRBV19; CDR3: CASRISGQPYGYTF; DNA: TGTGCCAGTCGGATATCGGGACAGCCCTATGGCTACACCTTC
size: NA; J: TRBJ2-3; D: TRBD1; V: TRBV19; CDR3: CASSGSGTGHPSTDTQYF; DNA: TGTGCCAGTAGTGGATCCGGGACAGGACACCCTAGCACAGATACGCAGTATTTT
size: NA; J: TRBJ1-1; D: NA; V: TRBV30; CDR3: CAGYRVSLKDTEAFF; DNA: TGTGCCGGCTACAGGGTTAGTTTGAAGGACACTGAAGCTTTCTTT
size: NA; J: TRBJ2-3; D: TRBD1; V: TRBV30; CDR3: CAWMRGQGDTDTQYF; DNA: TGTGCCTGGATGCGGGGACAGGGAGACACAGATACGCAGTATTTT
size: NA; J: TRBJ2-3; D: TRBD2; V: TRBV10-3; CDR3: CAISGLAGGFADTQYF; DNA: TGTGCCATCAGTGGACTAGCGGGGGGGTTCGCAGATACGCAGTATTTT
size: NA; J: TRBJ1-1; D: NA; V: TRBV7-8; CDR3: CASSLVTGGRTEAFF; DNA: TGTGCCAGCAGCTTAGTGACAGGTGGTCGCACTGAAGCTTTCTTT
size: NA; J: TRBJ2-2; D: TRBD1; V: TRBV6-6; CDR3: CASSHRDSYTGELFF; DNA: TGTGCCAGCAGCCACCGGGACAGCTACACCGGGGAGCTGTTTTTT
size: NA; J: TRBJ2-3; D: TRBD2; V: TRBV18; CDR3: CASSPASGRLPDTQYF; DNA: TGTGCCAGCTCACCTGCTAGCGGGAGGTTGCCAGATACGCAGTATTTT
size: NA; J: TRBJ2-2; D: NA; V: TRBV5-1; CDR3: CASSVTSSGELFF; DNA: TGCGCCAGCAGCGTTACTAGTTCCGGGGAGCTGTTTTTT
size: NA; J: TRBJ1-2; D: NA; V: TRBV19; CDR3: CASSIGQVYGYTF; DNA: TGTGCCAGTAGTATAGGCCAGGTGTATGGCTACACCTTC
size: NA; J: TRBJ2-7; D: TRBD2; V: TRBV5-1; CDR3: CASSLRGQTSGRSYEQYF; DNA: TGCGCCAGCAGCTTGAGGGGACAGACTAGCGGGAGGTCCTACGAGCAGTACTTC
size: NA; J: TRBJ1-2; D: NA; V: TRBV6-1; CDR3: CASSEGAYGYTF; DNA: TGTGCCAGCAGTGAGGGGGCATATGGCTACACCTTC
size: NA; J: TRBJ2-2; D: NA; V: TRBV6-6; CDR3: CASSRFESGELFF; DNA: TGTGCCAGCAGCCGATTTGAGTCCGGGGAGCTGTTTTTT
size: NA; J: TRBJ2-3; D: TRBD2; V: TRBV5-4; CDR3: CASSRGGTNTDTQYF; DNA: TGTGCCAGCAGCCGGGGGGGGACCAACACAGATACGCAGTATTTT
size: NA; J: TRBJ1-4; D: TRBD1; V: TRBV18; CDR3: CASSPTKDRGREKLFF; DNA: TGTGCCAGCTCACCGACAAAGGACAGGGGACGGGAAAAACTGTTTTTT
size: NA; J: TRBJ2-5; D: TRBD1; V: TRBV11-2; CDR3: CASSTPTGGRETQYF; DNA: TGTGCCAGCAGCACCCCGACAGGGGGCCGGGAGACCCAGTACTTC
size: NA; J: TRBJ1-1; D: NA; V: TRBV2; CDR3: CASNFRGDTEAFF; DNA: TGTGCCAGCAACTTTAGGGGTGACACTGAAGCTTTCTTT
size: few; J: TRBJ2-1; D: TRBD2; V: TRBV20-1; CDR3: CSASPASGAYNEQFF; DNA: TGCAGTGCTAGTCCGGCTAGCGGGGCCTACAATGAGCAGTTCTTC
size: NA; J: TRBJ2-2; D: TRBD1; V: TRBV29-1; CDR3: CSGGQGSGELFF; DNA: TGCAGCGGGGGACAGGGAAGCGGGGAGCTGTTTTTT
size: NA; J: TRBJ1-2; D: NA; V: TRBV18; CDR3: CASSPGIGGLDGYTF; DNA: TGTGCCAGCTCACCGGGGATAGGAGGGTTGGATGGCTACACCTTC
size: NA; J: TRBJ2-1; D: TRBD2; V: TRBV19; CDR3: CASISGVGDNEQFF; DNA: TGTGCCAGTATCAGCGGGGTAGGTGACAATGAGCAGTTCTTC
size: NA; J: TRBJ1-4; D: NA; V: TRBV6-5; CDR3: CASSTRQSNEKLFF; DNA: TGTGCCAGCAGTACAAGACAGTCTAATGAAAAACTGTTTTTT
size: once; J: TRBJ1-2; D: TRBD1; V: TRBV7-9; CDR3: CASSSRGSGLYGYTF; DNA: TGTGCCAGCAGCTCCAGGGGGTCGGGACTGTATGGCTACACCTTC
size: NA; J: TRBJ2-1; D: TRBD1; V: TRBV9; CDR3: CASSVGTGGINEQFF; DNA: TGTGCCAGCAGCGTCGGGACAGGGGGGATCAATGAGCAGTTCTTC